This T cell receptor beta chain was retrieved from a study of vaccination and CD4 T cells after COVID-19. V shed 2 bases and J 5 bases; nucleotides not matched to a gene: 4. The CDR3 has 14 amino acids. Germline V gives CDR1 MNHEY, CDR2 SVGAGI. Note on this clonotype: Antigen specificity is unknown.

Treatment given: roughly nine-day PBMC culture with coronavirus spike peptide pools or control peptides (ViraFEST assay). Oncomine TCR Beta short-read sequencing was applied to DNA from cultured CD4+ T cells. TCRdb analysed the PCR reads with MiXCR anew, one entry per CDR3 protein. This table holds around 15,000 distinct CDR3 sequences, 56% found once. The sequenced sample was CD4+ T cells from blood, cultured in vitro. V and J are TRBV6-5 and TRBJ1-2; TRBD1 matches at 8 bases. The receptor was derived from a human donor who had recovered from COVID-19. CDR3 protein: CASSYRRTGYGYTF. In nucleotides, the CDR3 is TGTGCCAGCAGTTACCGTAGGACAGGGTATGGCTACACCTTC.